The 10 T cell receptor beta chains given below trace back to one sample, sequenced in a study of PD-1 blockade in classical Hodgkin lymphoma (TCRdb year 2020). The library was built by means of the immunoSEQ multiplex PCR assay. TCRdb took this table from immuneACCESS and kept in-frame rearrangements with V and J called. Such tables lack part of the clones; where checked against another copy, unresolved V genes explain under half of the gap, and the rest is unexplained. This sample holds 45,000 to 50,000 clones; roughly 80% were observed only once. The ten largest clones represent roughly 22% of the sample. The time point label here, explained by the study, means: cycle 2 day 1 (C2D1) of nivolumab. Every trial patient had relapsed after autologous stem cell transplantation, and cohorts A, B and C differed in prior brentuximab vedotin exposure. Sequencing was performed on peripheral blood mononuclear cells (PBMCs), taken before the second cycle of nivolumab. Every receptor here comes from a human donor with classical Hodgkin lymphoma.

V is TRBV6-5 and J is TRBJ2-7; a possible D gene is TRBD1 (6 bases). Germline V gene lookup returns CDR1 MNHEY and CDR2 SVGAGI. The length of the CDR3 is 15 residues. V lost 0 bases and J 6 bases, leaving 15 bases between the germline ends. In DNA, the CDR3 is TGTGCCAGCAGTTACTCGGAGGCTGGACAGTCCGAGCAGTACTTC. It translates to CASSYSEAGQSEQYF.

With regard to this clone: This CDR3 is also generated by other DNA sequences in the sample. J is TRBJ1-4 and V is TRBV7-9; 8 nucleotides agree with TRBD1. V lost 5 bases, J lost 8 bases, and 7 bases stayed unmatched. Germline assignment: CDR1 SEHNR and CDR2 FQNEAQ (reference sequence). The CDR3 length is 14 residues. The CDR3, as DNA: TGTGCCAGCAGCCGAGGACAGGGCGGAGAAAAACTGTTTTTT. Translation: CASSRGQGGEKLFF.

The gene calls are TRBV11-2 and TRBJ2-3; D remains ambiguous. In germline, CDR1 is SGHAT, CDR2 FQNNGV. This CDR3 contains 13 residues. The V end lost 1 base, the J end lost 5 bases, and 7 bases lay between the germline ends. The CDR3 DNA reads TGTGCCAGCAGCTTAGTCCCCTTAGATACGCAGTATTTT. Protein product: CASSLVPLDTQYF.

The V gene is TRBV25-1, the J gene TRBJ2-3; 9 positions agree with TRBD2. CDR1 MGHDK and CDR2 SYGVNS come from the germline V gene. The CDR3 is 15 residues long. The ends lost 11 bases at V and 0 bases at J; junction bases unmatched: 9. Written as DNA, the CDR3 is TGTGCCCCTGGAGCGGGGGGTCCTAGCACAGATACGCAGTATTTT. Residues: CAPGAGGPSTDTQYF. Filled out from reference TRBV25-1 and TRBJ2-3, the complete variable domain reads EADIYQTPRYLVIGTGKKITLECSQTMGHDKMYWYQQDPGMELHLIHYSYGVNSTEKGDLSSESTVSRIRTEHFPLTLESARPSHTSQYLCAPGAGGPSTDTQYFGPGTRLTVL.

This clone came up a few times. This chain links TRBV6-1 with TRBJ2-1; 10 nucleotides align to TRBD2. J gave up 7 bases and V 3 bases, and 3 bases lay outside the gene matches. Germline CDR1 MNHNS, CDR2 SASEGT. This CDR3 has 14 residues. The DNA for the CDR3 is TGTGCCAGCAGTGACACTAGCGGGGTAAATGAGCAGTTCTTC. Protein product: CASSDTSGVNEQFF.

The rearrangement joins TRBV12-2 to TRBJ1-2. TRBV12-2 is tagged as a pseudogene. The CDR3 totals 15 residues. The CDR3 sequence: CASRPGAAWNYGYTF. The CDR3 nucleotides are TGTGCAAGTCGCCCCGGGGCAGCGTGGAACTATGGCTACACCTTC.

This chain links TRBV5-1 with TRBJ1-1; D is perhaps TRBD1 (5 bases). Deletions cut 1 base from V and 1 base from J, with 11 bases between. CDR1 and CDR2 from the germline V gene are SGHRS and YFSETQ. This CDR3 has 15 amino acids. The CDR3 DNA reads TGCGCCAGCAGCTTGCTGGGGGGGAGGAACACTGAAGCTTTCTTT. It encodes CASSLLGGRNTEAFF.

The chain links TRBV10-3 to TRBJ2-2; D is uncertain. Germline CDR1 and CDR2: ENHRY and SYGVKD. V was clipped by 2 bases and J by 6 bases, with 7 bases between them. The CDR3 consists of 13 residues. The CDR3 nucleotides are TGTGCCATCAGTGAGGCATCCCCCGGGGAGCTGTTTTTT. It codes for CAISEASPGELFF.

The rearrangement uses TRBV29-1 and TRBJ2-5; D could derive from TRBD1 or TRBD2 (5 bases each). CDR3 length: 13 amino acids. Trimming left V 4 bases short and J 7 bases short, with 16 bases between. Germline V CDR1 and CDR2: SQVTM, ANQGSEA. The CDR3 region is CSVGGLVAGTQYF. CDR3 sequence (DNA): TGCAGCGTTGGGGGGTTGGTCGCGGGGACCCAGTACTTC.

The chain is built from TRBV5-6 and TRBJ1-1; D uncertain. The germline V gene has CDR1 SGHDT and CDR2 YYEEEE. V dropped 0 bases and J dropped 4 bases, with 10 bases sitting between them. This CDR3 contains 14 residues. CDR3 coding DNA: TGTGCCAGCAGCTTGGATTATGTGGGCACTGAAGCTTTCTTT. Translated: CASSLDYVGTEAFF.